Included here is one T cell receptor (beta chain) sequence, with context. What it recognizes is unknown. CDR3 length: 14 residues. J gave up 3 bases and V 4 bases, and 3 bases lay outside the gene matches. Germline V lookup: CDR1 SGHVS, CDR2 FQNEAQ. cDNA prepared by RNA extraction and subsequent reverse transcription served as the template for sequencing. Only in-frame clones appear in the TCRdb table, and some are missing; sequencing was by immunoSEQ multiplex PCR. The sample yields 100,000 to 150,000 clones, approximately 49% seen once. The sample comes from a study of CD8+ T cells in alopecia areata. Study at large: The drug, oral tofacitinib, was given to treated patients at 5 to 10 mg twice daily. A 6-month period off drug followed tofacitinib, which lasted 6 to 18 months. Findings and limits, study-wide: Compared with mice, patients displayed less clear TCR sharing, possibly for HLA-related reasons. Normal scalp had lower clonality than lesional scalp, with alopecia totalis/universalis lesions showing this most strongly.

The sequence came from a human donor with alopecia areata. The source was CD8+ T cells sorted from blood, collected at week 0. This sequence joins TRBV7-8 and TRBJ1-5; 7 bases are shared with TRBD1. As DNA, the CDR3 is TGTGCCAGCAGCTCGGACAGGCTCAATCAGCCCCAGCATTTT. The encoded protein is CASSSDRLNQPQHF.